This T cell receptor (beta chain) was documented in a study of blood T cells in healthy people across ages (dated by TCRdb to about 2015). Regarding the complete study: In model experiments, roughly one uniquely barcoded TCR beta cDNA molecule per two T cells was captured by template switching. To track age-related changes in TCR beta repertoire diversity, the study relied on deep sequencing normalized with unique cDNA molecular identifiers. Four age groups were formed from the donors: young (average around 15 years), middle-aged (roughly 38), aged (about 68) and long-lived (about 75). To avoid experimental bias, donors of different ages were distributed randomly across sequencing lanes. Using the same blood draw, the study looked at two additional independent replicas of 1 million unique cDNA reads for two donors, one aged 18 to 29 and the other aged 80 or older.

As concerns this clonotype: Its cognate antigen has yet to be identified. Base qualities are not provided; no much larger clone lies one nucleotide away.

The library was produced with 5' RACE. These reads were obtained on an Illumina HiSeq 2500. A second PCR of about 6 to 11 cycles was performed with a sample-barcoded 5' primer and a J-beta primer mix. Each TCR beta cDNA molecule received a unique molecular identifier from a template-switch 5' adaptor carrying 12 random nucleotides. At least 2.5 million CDR3-containing paired-end reads were obtained from each sample. The Mint cDNA synthesis kit, primed by a TRBC-specific oligonucleotide, was used to synthesize first-strand cDNA from all RNA. Following uracil-DNA glycosylase treatment, a first 18-cycle PCR with universal primers M1SS and BC2_uni_R was performed on all cDNA. Per the source publication's procedure: Each sample was normalized by randomly selecting 1 million high-quality reads, each carrying a distinct molecular identifier. Reads sharing molecular identifiers were discarded rather than binned into consensus sequences. CDR3 identification, clonotype clustering and error correction used MiTCR with a Q25 quality threshold and the strictest error-elimination algorithm. A nonparametric unseen species model with Euler transformation was used to estimate a lower bound on total TCR beta diversity. The public reads were quality trimmed at Q25 with fastp and then assembled into clones with MiXCR by TCRdb, keeping productive beta chains. Every CDR3 protein is listed once, alongside the most common genes and DNA of its rows. TCRdb's processing, not the authors' own work, is the source of the V and J calls. In all, the sample holds roughly 1,500,000 distinct CDR3 sequences, and around 36% of those were seen once. In total, the top ten clones hold 10% to 12% of the sample.

CDR1 MNHEY and CDR2 SVGAGI were looked up in the germline V gene. The CDR3 starts with the cysteine, ends with the phenylalanine, and has 14 residues. The sequence is cut down to CDR3 DNA, 42 bases in frame from base 1. The V and J ends are trimmed by 0 bases and 5 bases, leaving 10 bases between them. Donors were 39 systemically healthy Caucasian individuals from Russia aged 6 to 90 years. Each donor gave about 11 milliliters of peripheral blood, drawn into EDTA-treated Vacutainer tubes. Ficoll-Paque density-gradient centrifugation was used to isolate PBMCs, with at least 6 million obtained per sample. Trizol reagent was used to extract total RNA from the PBMCs, yielding at least 5.5 micrograms per sample. Naive CD45RAhigh/CD27high T cell percentages were measured by flow cytometry on a PBMC aliquot from every donor. The investigation overall reported the following: As age increased, observed TCR beta diversity per million T cells dropped in a roughly linear way, and a significant reduction was already evident by age roughly 40. A strong correlation was found between observed TCR beta diversity and the percentage of naive T cells measured by flow cytometry. Estimates of total diversity based on one million sequenced T cells were regarded as lower bounds and as underestimates. Because profiling used bulk unsorted PBMCs, naive and antigen-experienced compartments could not be compared conclusively. The CMV infection status of donors was not known, potentially confounding age-related changes in expanded clonotypes. Compared with the aged group, the long-lived group had more naive CD4+ T cells, fewer expanded clones and increased TCR diversity, suggesting age selection.

The V and J segments used are TRBV6-5 and TRBJ2-5, with a weak D call of TRBD2 (5 bases match). The TCR originated in a woman aged 25-40 years in good health. Material: blood. The nucleotide sequence reads as follows: TGTGCCAGCAGTTACTCTGAGGGCCTGGAGACCCAGTACTTC. The translation is CASSYSEGLETQYF.